One T cell receptor beta chain is described in this entry. Its antigen is still unknown. This entry belongs to a study of OX40 agonist ivuxolimab in advanced cancers. Whole-study context: Ivuxolimab, an agonistic anti-OX40 (CD134) antibody, was given to patients.

The J segment lost 6 bases and the V segment lost 4 bases, leaving 16 bases of the junction unmatched. There are 17 residues in the CDR3. Germline CDR1 is SGHRS and CDR2 is YFSETQ. The table came from immunoSEQ multiplex PCR; TCRdb's copy has only in-frame clones and leaves some out. This repertoire shows more than 40,000 clones, 82% found once; its top ten account for around 1.9%. General study points: Low normalized T-cell clonal expansion was also seen in some nonresponders. Partial responders at 0.1-3.0 mg/kg showed near-lowest clonal expansion.

On cycle 4 day 1 and cycle 7 day 1, as well as at baseline, blood was sampled. The TCR was taken from an adult with an advanced solid tumor such as melanoma, head and neck, liver or kidney cancer. The chain carries TRBV5-1 and TRBJ1-2; 9 bases map to TRBD1. The source material was CD4+ or CD8+ T cells sorted from blood, sampled in a trial of the OX40 agonist ivuxolimab. CDR3 residues: CASSASSWDREAHGYTF. The CDR3 nucleotides are TGCGCCAGCAGCGCTTCAAGCTGGGACAGGGAAGCGCATGGCTACACCTTC.